The 20 T cell receptor beta chains in this list originate from one sample, sequenced in a study of blood T cell repertoires in COVID-19. TCRdb keeps only in-frame clones here, not all; method: immunoSEQ multiplex PCR. The table includes 200,000 or so clones, around 82% detected once. Sequenced sample: peripheral blood. Receptors originate from a woman aged 55-69 years with acute or convalescent COVID-19.

The chain has TRBV18 and TRBJ1-1; a weak D match, TRBD1 (6 bases). The germline CDR1 and CDR2 sequences are KGHSH and LQKENI. The CDR3 consists of 13 residues. V lost 4 bases to trimming and J lost 3 bases, with 9 bases between them. CDR3 sequence reads: CASSLTGYTEAFF. The CDR3 DNA is TGTGCCAGCTCACTAACAGGGTACACTGAAGCTTTCTTT.

This CDR3 reads CASSRAGVPNTEAFF. The CDR3 DNA sequence: TGCGCCAGCAGCCGCGCAGGTGTACCGAACACTGAAGCTTTCTTT. The chain carries TRBV5-1 and TRBJ1-1, with D unclear. Germline loops: CDR1 SGHRS, CDR2 YFSETQ. The ends were cut back, 4 bases at V and 1 base at J, with 14 bases in the middle. The CDR3 contains 15 residues. Based on the CDR3 plus reference TRBV5-1 and TRBJ1-1, the full variable domain is KAGVTQTPRYLIKTRGQQVTLSCSPISGHRSVSWYQQTPGQGLQFLFEYFSETQRNKGNFPGRFSGRQFSNSRSEMNVSTLELGDSALYLCASSRAGVPNTEAFFGQGTRLTVV.

This chain links TRBV5-8 with TRBJ1-1, with D possibly TRBD1 on 6 matching bases. Trimming removed 2 bases from V and 7 bases from J, with 9 bases in between. The germline V gene encodes CDR1 SGHTS and CDR2 YDEGEE. The CDR3 is made up of 12 amino acids. The CDR3 region is CASSFFRGEAFF. The CDR3 bases are TGTGCCAGCAGCTTTTTCAGGGGTGAAGCTTTCTTT.

This clone has a handful of counts. The genes are TRBV3-1 (or the pseudogene TRBV3-2) and TRBJ1-2; 9 bases match TRBD1. The germline gives CDR1 LGHDT, CDR2 YNNKEL (reference sequence). The CDR3 covers 16 residues. V was pared by 3 bases and J by 5 bases, with 10 bases of the junction left unmatched. In nucleotides, the CDR3 is TGTGCCAGCAGCCACCTCACGGGACAGGGAAATTATGGCTACACCTTC. It translates to CASSHLTGQGNYGYTF.

The chain recombines TRBV7-8 with TRBJ2-1, with 9 bases identical to TRBD1. The germline gives CDR1 SGHVS, CDR2 FQNEAQ. Trimming removed 0 bases from V and 10 bases from J; junction bases left unmatched: 13. This CDR3 is built from 17 residues. CDR3 residues: CASSLAPRDREEGEQFF. Here the CDR3 DNA reads TGTGCCAGCAGCTTAGCTCCCCGGGACAGGGAGGAAGGGGAGCAGTTCTTC.

The CDR3 is CASSPDWSSYNEQFF. CDR3 nucleotide sequence: TGTGCCAGCAGCCCAGACTGGAGCTCCTACAATGAGCAGTTCTTC. This chain links TRBV5-4 with TRBJ2-1, with D unclear. CDR3 length: 15 amino acids. V dropped 4 bases and J dropped 0 bases, with 11 bases sitting between them. The V gene's germline CDR1 is SGHNT and CDR2 YYREEE (reference sequence).

V usage is TRBV5-1 and J usage is TRBJ2-3; D may be TRBD1 (5 bases). Germline V lookup: CDR1 SGHRS, CDR2 YFSETQ. The V gene lost 0 bases and the J gene lost 2 bases, with 10 bases spanning the gap. The CDR3 contains 15 residues. The CDR3 sequence: CASSLALGHTDTQYF. DNA of the CDR3: TGCGCCAGCAGCTTGGCACTCGGACACACAGATACGCAGTATTTT.

The chain recombines TRBV7-9 with TRBJ1-2; no clear D gene. Trimming stripped 5 bases from V and 8 bases from J, with 15 bases between. The CDR3 covers 13 residues. The V gene's germline CDR1 is SEHNR and CDR2 FQNEAQ (reference sequence). The CDR3 loop reads CASSPAVSRGYTF. For the CDR3, the DNA is TGTGCCAGCAGCCCTGCTGTGTCGCGCGGCTACACCTTC.

V and J are TRBV12-3 or TRBV12-4 and TRBJ1-2, with D unclear. Between the trimmed V and J ends, which lost 6 bases and 8 bases, there was a span of 16 bases. CDR3 size: 13 residues. The CDR3 DNA reads as TGTGCCAGCAGCCTCGGACCGGGGAGCGGCTACACCTTC. The encoded protein is CASSLGPGSGYTF.

The gene calls are TRBV2 and TRBJ1-5; 9 positions agree with TRBD1. V trimming: 4 bases; J trimming: 6 bases; junction bases outside the gene matches: 4. This CDR3 has 14 amino acids. CDR1 SNHLY and CDR2 FYNNEI come from the germline V gene. CDR3 sequence reads: CASSVGTGLQPQHF. DNA of the CDR3: TGTGCCAGCAGTGTCGGGACAGGGCTTCAGCCCCAGCATTTT.

The chain has TRBV5-6 and TRBJ2-7, with D perhaps matching TRBD1 (6 bases). This CDR3 region has 13 residues. V gave up 4 bases and J gave up 5 bases, with 13 bases separating them. The germline gives CDR1 SGHDT, CDR2 YYEEEE. The CDR3 sequence is CASSQQGMNEQYF. DNA for the CDR3: TGTGCCAGCAGCCAACAGGGCATGAACGAGCAGTACTTC. Looking up the rest from reference TRBV5-6 and TRBJ2-7 gives the full variable domain: DAGVTQSPTHLIKTRGQQVTLRCSPKSGHDTVSWYQQALGQGPQFIFQYYEEEERQRGNFPDRFSGHQFPNYSSELNVNALLLGDSALYLCASSQQGMNEQYFGPGTRLTVT.

CDR3: CASSLMWDTYNEQFF. DNA of the CDR3: TGCGCCAGCAGCTTGATGTGGGACACTTACAATGAGCAGTTCTTC. The chain couples TRBV5-1 to TRBJ2-1, with D perhaps TRBD1 (6 bases). Trimming cost V 1 base and J 4 bases, with 12 bases left between them. Germline CDR1 reads SGHRS; CDR2 reads YFSETQ. This CDR3 comprises 15 residues.

This clone was counted only a few times. The chain couples TRBV9 to TRBJ2-2; possible D gene TRBD1, 6 bases. Germline V gene data show CDR1 as SGDLS and CDR2 as YYNGEE. V lost 2 bases, J lost 1 base, and 9 bases lay in between. This CDR3 region has 15 residues. CDR3 nucleotide sequence: TGTGCCAGCAGCGTGAGGACAGAGAACACCGGGGAGCTGTTTTTT. Encoded protein: CASSVRTENTGELFF.

The chain has TRBV30 and TRBJ1-5; D gene ambiguous. The CDR3 is 14 residues long. The germline V gene has CDR1 GTSNPN and CDR2 SVGIG (reference sequence). The ends were cut back, 2 bases at V and 6 bases at J, with 14 bases in the middle. Here the CDR3 reads CAWSIYGGRQPQHF. In DNA, the CDR3 is TGTGCCTGGAGTATCTACGGAGGCCGTCAGCCCCAGCATTTT.

As concerns this clone: One end of the junction does not line up with germline, which may come from a read error. This chain links TRBV18 with TRBJ1-2; 8 positions agree with TRBD1. The CDR3 covers 13 residues. Germline-derived CDR1 and CDR2 are KGHSH and LQKENI. DNA of the CDR3: TGTGCCAGCTCGCCACAGGGGGACAATGGCTACACCTTC. Translation: CASSPQGDNGYTF.

V gene TRBV11-2 combines with J gene TRBJ2-7; no firm D call. Germline V gives CDR1 SGHAT, CDR2 FQNNGV. V gave up 4 bases and J gave up 3 bases, with 10 bases separating them. The CDR3 has 13 residues. The CDR3 DNA reads as TGTGCCAGCAGCTCGCAGCTAGTCTACGAGCAGTACTTC. This sequence encodes CASSSQLVYEQYF.

This chain links TRBV7-2 with TRBJ1-2, with a weak D call TRBD1 (6 bases). V lost 4 bases and J lost 4, with 13 bases in between. The CDR3 runs to 14 residues. The germline V gene has CDR1 SGHTA and CDR2 FQGNSA. The CDR3 loop is CASSSGGQSYGYTF. CDR3 in DNA: TGTGCCAGCAGCTCCGGGGGGCAGTCCTATGGCTACACCTTC. The complete variable domain, with remaining parts taken from reference TRBV7-2 and TRBJ1-2, reads GAGVSQSPSNKVTEKGKDVELRCDPISGHTALYWYRQSLGQGLEFLIYFQGNSAPDKSGLPSDRFSAERTGGSVSTLTIQRTQQEDSAVYLCASSSGGQSYGYTFGSGTRLTVV.

This clone came up a few times. The chain links TRBV5-5 to TRBJ1-2, with TRBD1 matching over 7 bases. The germline V gene has CDR1 SGHKS and CDR2 YYEKEE (reference sequence). The CDR3 is 13 amino acids. V lost 1 base and J lost 7; bases outside the gene matches: 4. The CDR3 region has the DNA TGTGCCAGCAGCTTGCCAGGGGGGAGTGGCTACACCTTC. This gives the protein CASSLPGGSGYTF.

Only one count was recorded for this clone. The chain joins TRBV30 to TRBJ1-4; no definite D call. The CDR3 has 15 residues. Trimming removed 1 base at V and 0 bases at J, with 9 bases between. Germline assignment: CDR1 GTSNPN and CDR2 SVGIG (reference sequence). Here the CDR3 reads CAWSATPTTNEKLFF. CDR3 nucleotide sequence: TGTGCCTGGAGTGCAACTCCAACAACTAATGAAAAACTGTTTTTT.

The chain carries TRBV12-3 or TRBV12-4 and TRBJ1-2; 7 positions agree with TRBD1. The CDR3 totals 13 residues. J lost 10 bases, V lost 3 bases, and 8 bases had no gene match. The CDR3 region is CASSFQGQLAYTF. For the CDR3, the DNA is TGTGCCAGCAGTTTTCAGGGACAGCTAGCCTACACCTTC.